This entry describes one T cell receptor (beta chain). Its antigen is undetermined. The sample belongs to a study of cytomegalovirus exposure and HLA in healthy donors. CDR1 is SGHRS, CDR2 YFSETQ, per germline. This CDR3 is 16 amino acids long. With 0 bases removed from V and 8 bases from J, the gap between germline ends came to 20 bases. General study results and limits: Certain sequence variants were highly shared and formed a cluster, and this cluster was likely a sequencing artifact. There were approximately 150 TCR beta chains listed as cytomegalovirus-associated. A later analysis showed TCR association rates differing by HLA locus, peaking at DRB1 and lowest at HLA-C.

13 Jbeta primers and 60 Vbeta primers were used for the PCR. The method was immunoSEQ multiplex PCR; TCRdb's version includes in-frame clones alone and lacks a portion of them. The profile covers about 200,000 clones, with around 77% appearing a single time and 2.9% taken by the ten largest. The chain uses TRBV5-1 and TRBJ1-2; a possible D gene is TRBD1 (5 bases). Sequencing input: PBMCs. This sequence was found in a woman in her thirties in good health and CMV-seronegative. DNA for the CDR3: TGCGCCAGCAGCTTGGGACAGCCCTTAGAAGTGAAAGGCTACACCTTC. This gives the protein CASSLGQPLEVKGYTF. Complete variable domain (other parts from reference TRBV5-1 and TRBJ1-2): KAGVTQTPRYLIKTRGQQVTLSCSPISGHRSVSWYQQTPGQGLQFLFEYFSETQRNKGNFPGRFSGRQFSNSRSEMNVSTLELGDSALYLCASSLGQPLEVKGYTFGSGTRLTVV.